The 12 T cell receptor beta chains below were found in one sample sequenced in a study of cytomegalovirus exposure and HLA in healthy donors. This PCR relied on a set of 60 Vbeta primers and 13 Jbeta primers. Repertoires were generated with immunoSEQ multiplex PCR, while TCRdb's copy carries only in-frame clones and drops some. This repertoire includes 75,000 to 95,000 clones. Sequencing was carried out using PBMCs. The receptor set was obtained from a woman in her sixties or seventies in good health and CMV-seronegative.

This rearrangement joins TRBV4-1 to TRBJ2-7; perhaps TRBD2 as D (5 bases). Germline-derived CDR1 and CDR2 are MGHRA and YSYEKL. The CDR3 has 16 amino acids. Trimming removed 1 base at V and 2 bases at J, with 15 bases between. CDR3 DNA sequence: TGCGCCAGCAGCCAAGGCCAGCGGAGCCTCCCCTACGAGCAGTACTTC. It translates to CASSQGQRSLPYEQYF.

V usage is TRBV28 and J usage is TRBJ1-3, with D tentatively TRBD1 (6 bases). Germline loops: CDR1 MDHEN, CDR2 SYDVKM. CDR3 length: 14 residues. Trimming removed 7 bases from V and 5 bases from J, with 15 bases in between. The CDR3 coding sequence is TGTGCCAGCACCGAGACAGGTTCTCGAAACACCATATATTTT. It is translated as CASTETGSRNTIYF.

The chain carries TRBV6-1 and TRBJ1-1; tentatively, D is TRBD1 (5 bases). This CDR3 spans 15 amino acids. The V gene lost 7 bases and the J gene lost 4 bases, with 19 bases spanning the gap. Germline-derived CDR1 and CDR2 are MNHNS and SASEGT. CDR3 in amino acids: CASTLARQTGTEAFF. CDR3 coding DNA: TGTGCCAGCACCCTGGCGCGGCAAACAGGCACTGAAGCTTTCTTT.

This chain uses TRBV18 with TRBJ2-1; TRBD2 agrees at 7 bases. V shed 2 bases and J 9 bases; nucleotides not matched to a gene: 13. Germline V CDR1 and CDR2: KGHSH, LQKENI. The CDR3 is 16 residues long. The CDR3: CASSPRLALAAVEQFF. CDR3 nucleotide sequence: TGTGCCAGCTCACCAAGGTTAGCCCTAGCGGCCGTTGAGCAGTTCTTC. Drawing the rest from reference TRBV18 and TRBJ2-1, the complete variable domain is NAGVMQNPRHLVRRRGQEARLRCSPMKGHSHVYWYRQLPEEGLKFMVYLQKENIIDESGMPKERFSAEFPKEGPSILRIQQVVRGDSAAYFCASSPRLALAAVEQFFGPGTRLTVL.

V usage is TRBV5-1 and J usage is TRBJ1-2; 9 bases line up with TRBD1. Germline V CDR1 and CDR2: SGHRS, YFSETQ. The CDR3 spans 16 residues. V gave up 4 bases and J gave up 5 bases; unmatched junction bases: 12. This CDR3 is CASSLIPGQGTYGYTF. For the CDR3, the DNA is TGCGCCAGCAGCCTCATCCCGGGACAGGGAACATATGGCTACACCTTC.

This chain uses TRBV7-3 with TRBJ2-2, with D possibly matching TRBD2 (5 bases). The V and J ends lost 8 bases and 8 bases respectively, with 24 bases between them. Germline V gives CDR1 SGHTA, CDR2 FQGTGA. The length of the CDR3 is 16 residues. The CDR3: CASGNYNWGATGELFF. Here the CDR3 DNA reads TGTGCCAGCGGAAATTACAATTGGGGAGCCACGGGGGAGCTGTTTTTT.

The rearrangement links TRBV10-3 to TRBJ2-5; 11 nucleotides match TRBD1. V trimming: 9 bases; J trimming: 5 bases; junction bases outside the gene matches: 14. Germline CDR1 reads ENHRY; CDR2 reads SYGVKD. The CDR3 is made up of 16 amino acids. The CDR3 protein is CAMRGGQGAFGETQYF. In nucleotides, the CDR3 is TGTGCCATGAGGGGCGGACAGGGGGCTTTCGGGGAGACCCAGTACTTC.

This chain links TRBV5-1 with TRBJ2-5; D not resolved. The J call may be incorrect, as the DNA end agrees better with TRBJ2-7. The length of the CDR3 is 16 residues. Per the germline V gene, CDR1 is SGHRS and CDR2 is YFSETQ. CDR3 sequence (DNA): TGCGCCAGCAGCTTGGTGAGTTCAGGTGCCGACTACGAGCAGTACTTC. Its translation is CASSLVSSGADYEQYF.

The rearrangement joins TRBV19 to TRBJ2-7; TRBD2 aligns across 8 bases. This CDR3 is built from 14 residues. Germline V gene lookup returns CDR1 LNHDA and CDR2 SQIVND (reference sequence). V dropped 3 bases and J dropped 4; count of bases not matched to a gene: 5. CDR3 in amino acids: CASSIFGGAYEQYF. The CDR3 nucleotides are TGTGCCAGTAGTATTTTCGGGGGGGCTTACGAGCAGTACTTC.

The V and J genes are TRBV28 and TRBJ2-7; TRBD2 might be the D (5 bases). Germline V gives CDR1 MDHEN, CDR2 SYDVKM. The CDR3 has 16 amino acids. V was pared by 5 bases and J by 0 bases, with 17 bases between. CDR3 amino acids: CASSTLLDLSSYEQYF. The DNA for the CDR3 is TGTGCCAGCAGTACACTACTGGACTTGAGCTCCTACGAGCAGTACTTC.

The chain has TRBV4-1 and TRBJ1-1, with TRBD1 as a possible D gene (5 bases). The CDR3 loop spans 14 amino acids. V shed 0 bases and J shed 6 bases, with 11 bases lying between them. Germline V lookup: CDR1 MGHRA, CDR2 YSYEKL. CDR3 sequence: CASSQDGRVAEAFF. CDR3 coding DNA: TGCGCCAGCAGCCAAGATGGCAGGGTGGCTGAAGCTTTCTTT.

V is TRBV11-3 and J is TRBJ1-1; D possibly corresponds to TRBD1 (6 bases). V was cut by 6 bases and J by 1 base, with 15 bases left in between. This CDR3 spans 15 amino acids. Germline CDR1 and CDR2: SGHNT and YENEEA. CDR3 DNA: TGTGCCAGCAGTAATCCGGGACACGGGAACACTGAAGCTTTCTTT. This translates into CASSNPGHGNTEAFF.